Each of the 20 T cell receptor beta chains below was sequenced from the same sample in a study of cytomegalovirus exposure and HLA in healthy donors. The PCR contained 60 Vbeta and 13 Jbeta primers. This table comes from immunoSEQ multiplex PCR, and its TCRdb copy is limited to in-frame clones, with some not included. The sample records under 200,000 clones, roughly 78% being singletons. The sequencing sample was made of PBMCs. The receptors were gathered from a man aged 35-49 years in good health and CMV-seronegative.

The chain joins TRBV27 to TRBJ2-4; 10 bases agree with TRBD2. Germline V gene lookup returns CDR1 MNHEY and CDR2 SMNVEV (reference sequence). J was trimmed by 4 bases and V by 2 bases; bases with no gene match: 20. CDR3 length equals 21 residues. The CDR3 sequence: CASSLTVPRAGGPAGKNIQYF. CDR3 bases: TGTGCCAGCAGTTTAACTGTCCCCCGAGCGGGAGGGCCTGCTGGAAAAAACATTCAGTACTTC.

The chain couples TRBV7-2 to TRBJ2-3, with 8 bases matching TRBD2. This CDR3 comprises 16 residues. V lost 4 bases and J lost 1; bases outside the gene matches: 7. Germline V CDR1 and CDR2: SGHTA, FQGNSA. The DNA for the CDR3 is TGTGCCAGCAGCTGGGGAGCGGGAGAAGGCACAGATACGCAGTATTTT. Translating gives CASSWGAGEGTDTQYF. Using reference TRBV7-2 and TRBJ2-3 for the parts outside the CDR3, the full variable domain is GAGVSQSPSNKVTEKGKDVELRCDPISGHTALYWYRQSLGQGLEFLIYFQGNSAPDKSGLPSDRFSAERTGGSVSTLTIQRTQQEDSAVYLCASSWGAGEGTDTQYFGPGTRLTVL.

As for this clone: At one of its ends the junction is not consistent with the germline gene, which may arise from a read error. The J gene is TRBJ2-4, the V gene TRBV5-1, with 10 bases fitting TRBD2. Germline lookup yields CDR1 SGHRS and CDR2 YFSETQ. The length of the CDR3 is 17 residues. The CDR3 DNA follows: TGCGCCACCGATCTGCGACTAGCGGGTTTAGCCAAAAACAGTCAGTACTTC. This codes for CATDLRLAGLAKNSQYF.

This rearrangement joins TRBV7-9 to TRBJ1-4; 7 bases agree with TRBD1. V was pared by 2 bases and J by 4 bases, with 4 bases of the junction left unmatched. The CDR3 runs 15 residues. Per germline, CDR1 SEHNR and CDR2 FQNEAQ (reference sequence). CDR3 sequence (DNA): TGTGCCAGCAGCTTACCGACAGGGCTTAATGAAAAACTGTTTTTT. Protein product: CASSLPTGLNEKLFF. The variable domain in full, completed from reference TRBV7-9 and TRBJ1-4, reads DTGVSQNPRHKITKRGQNVTFRCDPISEHNRLYWYRQTLGQGPEFLTYFQNEAQLEKSRLLSDRFSAERPKGSFSTLEIQRTEQGDSAMYLCASSLPTGLNEKLFFGSGTQLSVL.

The chain has TRBV7-8 and TRBJ2-7; the match to TRBD2 covers 8 bases. The V gene end was trimmed by 1 base and the J gene end by 3 bases; junction bases not matched to a gene: 8. The CDR3 is made up of 16 amino acids. Looked up from germline, CDR1 is SGHVS and CDR2 is FQNEAQ. The CDR3: CASSLVAGRPNYEQYF. The CDR3 nucleotides are TGTGCCAGCAGCTTAGTAGCGGGGAGGCCAAACTACGAGCAGTACTTC. The full variable domain, rest sourced from reference TRBV7-8 and TRBJ2-7, is GAGVSQSPRYKVAKRGQDVALRCDPISGHVSLFWYQQALGQGPEFLTYFQNEAQLDKSGLPSDRFFAERPEGSVSTLKIQRTQQEDSAVYLCASSLVAGRPNYEQYFGPGTRLTVT.

This sequence joins TRBV7-2 and TRBJ1-2; D may be TRBD1 (5 bases). This CDR3 region has 15 residues. The V end lost 3 bases, the J end lost 3 bases, and 14 bases lay between the germline ends. Germline V gene sequence: CDR1 SGHTA, CDR2 FQGNSA. The chain's CDR3 is CASSLGGTADYGYTF. The CDR3 region has the DNA TGTGCCAGCAGCTTGGGGGGGACGGCGGACTATGGCTACACCTTC.

The chain couples TRBV2 to TRBJ2-1; D gene ambiguous. Germline CDR1 and CDR2: SNHLY and FYNNEI. CDR3 size: 13 residues. V shed 5 bases and J shed 4 bases, with 9 bases lying between them. CDR3 DNA: TGTGCCAGCAGTTTTAACTTATACAATGAGCAGTTCTTC. This sequence encodes CASSFNLYNEQFF. Filled out from reference TRBV2 and TRBJ2-1, the complete variable domain reads EPEVTQTPSHQVTQMGQEVILRCVPISNHLYFYWYRQILGQKVEFLVSFYNNEISEKSEIFDDQFSVERPDGSNFTLKIRSTKLEDSAMYFCASSFNLYNEQFFGPGTRLTVL.

Points on this clone: One end of the junction varies from germline; a read error may be responsible. V usage is TRBV19 and J usage is TRBJ2-4; tentative D call: TRBD2 (5 bases). The CDR3 spans 14 residues. Germline values: CDR1 LNHDA, CDR2 SQIVND (reference sequence). The CDR3 sequence is CASRGSLAKNSQYF. The DNA for the CDR3 is TGTGCCAGTAGGGGTTCTCTAGCCAAAAACAGTCAGTACTTC.

The chain uses TRBV5-1 and TRBJ2-7; TRBD2 aligns across 7 bases. Germline V gene lookup returns CDR1 SGHRS and CDR2 YFSETQ. The CDR3 runs to 15 residues. J gave up 1 base and V 3 bases, and 7 bases lay outside the gene matches. The CDR3 DNA reads as TGCGCCAGCAGCTCACGTGGGGGGGGGTCCTACGAGCAGTACTTC. This codes for CASSSRGGGSYEQYF.

This clone was observed a single time. A read error may account for a junction end that differs from germline. This rearrangement joins TRBV28 to TRBJ2-7, with TRBD2 matching over 15 bases. Germline loops: CDR1 MDHEN, CDR2 SYDVKM. The CDR3 sequence is 18 residues long. This chain's CDR3 is CASSPLGLAGGPSSEQYF. CDR3 sequence (DNA): TGTGCCAGCAGTCCCCTTGGACTAGCGGGAGGGCCCTCCTCCGAGCAGTACTTC.

The CDR3 spells CASSQTSGRAVGAQYF. CDR3 DNA: TGTGCCAGCAGCCAGACTAGCGGGAGGGCAGTCGGGGCGCAGTATTTT. The rearrangement uses TRBV5-4 and TRBJ2-3; the match to TRBD2 covers 14 bases. Germline trimming cut 4 bases from V and 10 bases from J; bases unmatched to any gene: 11. This CDR3 is 16 amino acids long. Germline values: CDR1 SGHNT, CDR2 YYREEE (reference sequence).

This sequence joins TRBV5-8 and TRBJ2-3; 9 bases fit TRBD1. The junction had 13 bases not matched to a gene; V was cut back by 9 bases and J by 2 bases. This CDR3 contains 16 residues. In germline, CDR1 is SGHTS, CDR2 YDEGEE. For the CDR3, the DNA is TGTGCCACCGGGACAGGGTCGGGAGGTTCCACAGATACGCAGTATTTT. It encodes CATGTGSGGSTDTQYF. The whole variable domain, remainder taken from reference TRBV5-8 and TRBJ2-3, is EAGVTQSPTHLIKTRGQQATLRCSPISGHTSVYWYQQALGLGLQFLLWYDEGEERNRGNFPPRFSGRQFPNYSSELNVNALELEDSALYLCATGTGSGGSTDTQYFGPGTRLTVL.

The chain couples TRBV9 to TRBJ1-1; TRBD1 agrees at 11 bases. V trimming: 1 base; J trimming: 4 bases; junction bases outside the gene matches: 6. Germline CDR1 and CDR2: SGDLS and YYNGEE. The CDR3 covers 16 residues. The CDR3 sequence is CASSVSGGQGATEAFF. CDR3 nucleotides: TGTGCCAGCAGCGTATCCGGTGGACAGGGGGCCACTGAAGCTTTCTTT.

This clone was seen just once. CDR3 bases: TGTGCCAGCATGGGCAGATATAGCAATCAGCCCCAGCATTTT. This gives the protein CASMGRYSNQPQHF. The chain recombines TRBV27 with TRBJ1-5, with no clear D. From germline, CDR1 is MNHEY and CDR2 SMNVEV (reference sequence). The ends were cut back, 7 bases at V and 0 bases at J, with 10 bases in the middle. CDR3 length: 14 residues.

Note on this clone: Other nucleotide sequences from this sample produce the same CDR3. The chain carries TRBV27 and TRBJ1-2; D is undetermined. CDR3 length equals 15 residues. V was clipped by 4 bases and J by 8 bases, with 20 bases between them. Germline CDR1 reads MNHEY; CDR2 reads SMNVEV (reference sequence). The CDR3 sequence is CASSSADPGPRGYTF. In DNA form, the CDR3 reads TGTGCCAGCAGTTCCGCCGACCCGGGTCCCCGGGGCTACACCTTC.

V gene TRBV7-8 combines with J gene TRBJ2-5; 8 positions agree with TRBD1. The CDR3 runs to 14 residues. Looked up from germline, CDR1 is SGHVS and CDR2 is FQNEAQ. V gave up 5 bases and J gave up 5 bases; unmatched junction bases: 7. CDR3 in DNA: TGTGCCAGCAGCCCGCCGACAGGGGAGGAGACCCAGTACTTC. Translating gives CASSPPTGEETQYF.

This chain's CDR3 is CASSQGLAGSSLNEQFF. Here the CDR3 DNA reads TGTGCCAGCAGCCAGGGACTAGCGGGATCATCCCTCAATGAGCAGTTCTTC. The chain uses TRBV11-2 and TRBJ2-1; TRBD2 aligns across 13 bases. Germline CDR1 reads SGHAT; CDR2 reads FQNNGV. With V trimmed by 5 bases and J by 6 bases, 10 bases remained unmatched. This CDR3 has 17 amino acids.

As DNA, the CDR3 is TGTGCCAGCAGTTTCACGACAGACTTAGCCAAAAACATTCAGTACTTC. Its protein product is CASSFTTDLAKNIQYF. The chain joins TRBV28 to TRBJ2-4; D possibly corresponds to TRBD1 (5 bases). Per the germline V gene, CDR1 is MDHEN and CDR2 is SYDVKM. The CDR3 covers 16 residues. Trimming stripped 3 bases from V and 0 bases from J, with 12 bases between.

This chain joins TRBV27 and TRBJ2-7; D is ambiguous. Germline CDR1 MNHEY, CDR2 SMNVEV (reference sequence). CDR3 length equals 13 residues. Trimming took off 6 bases at V and 3 bases at J, with 12 bases between the two ends. CDR3 region: CASRSHDSYEQYF. The CDR3 DNA follows: TGTGCCAGCAGATCCCACGATAGCTACGAGCAGTACTTC.

In its sample, this clone was seen once. The chain joins TRBV6-1 to TRBJ1-3, with D possibly being TRBD1 (5 bases). Germline V gene lookup returns CDR1 MNHNS and CDR2 SASEGT. The CDR3 is 17 amino acids. The V end was cut by 0 bases, the J end by 2 bases, with 14 bases between. CDR3 sequence: CASSEAHPGRAGNTIYF. The CDR3 region has the DNA TGTGCCAGCAGTGAAGCGCATCCAGGGCGAGCTGGAAACACCATATATTTT.